This T cell receptor beta chain is drawn from a study of blood T cell repertoires in COVID-19. In the study overall: Sites across the United States, Italy and Spain contributed samples from acute and convalescent COVID-19.

The repertoire was sequenced with immunoSEQ multiplex PCR; TCRdb's copy has only in-frame clones and lacks some. The sample includes just over 80,000 clones, around 86% of them seen just once. The CDR3 is 16 amino acids. CDR1 is SGDLS and CDR2 is YYNGEE in the germline V gene. Trimming at V came to 0 bases and at J to 4 bases, leaving 6 bases not matched to a gene. V is TRBV9 and J is TRBJ1-4; TRBD1 matches 7 bases. Sample: peripheral blood. This sequence was found in a man older than 75 with acute or convalescent COVID-19. The DNA for the CDR3 is TGTGCCAGCAGCGTAGGCTTGCAGGGGGTTAATGAAAAACTGTTTTTT. This codes for CASSVGLQGVNEKLFF.